This T cell receptor beta chain was identified in a study of cytomegalovirus exposure and HLA in healthy donors. Turning to this clone: Its antigen is undetermined.

The length of the CDR3 is 15 residues. V was clipped by 8 bases and J by 5 bases, with 18 bases between them. Germline CDR1 is MGHRA and CDR2 is YSYEKL. Vbeta (60) and Jbeta (13) primers were used in the PCR. Clones were sequenced by immunoSEQ multiplex PCR, and TCRdb holds only the in-frame ones, with some missing. Here the sample spans some 200,000 clones, around 79% being singletons. Study-wide findings and caveats: Analysis performed later found about 18,000 TCR beta sequences associated with HLA alleles at 0.05 false discovery rate.

At collection, donors were nominally healthy, but unrecorded immune exposures were probable. The TCR sequence derives from a girl between 5 and 17 years old in good health and CMV-seropositive. The sequenced material came from PBMCs. The rearrangement joins TRBV4-1 to TRBJ1-4, with D maybe TRBD1 (5 bases). The CDR3 protein is CASQDPGRANEKLFF. CDR3 in DNA: TGCGCCAGCCAAGACCCGGGCAGGGCAAATGAAAAACTGTTTTTT.